The T cell receptor (beta chain) described here comes from a study of cytomegalovirus exposure and HLA in healthy donors. Study in general: In an earlier analysis, 90 million to 130 million unique TCR beta sequences were found from some 170 million T cells.

CDR1 and CDR2 (germline): SGHNT, YYREEE (reference sequence). Trimming took off 0 bases at V and 1 base at J, with 10 bases between the two ends. The CDR3 covers 15 residues. 13 Jbeta primers and 60 Vbeta primers were used for the PCR. Sequenced by immunoSEQ multiplex PCR; TCRdb stores in-frame clones only, minus some. The sample comprises about 140,000 clones, around 78% of which are singletons, and over 2% rests with the top ten. This receptor was taken from a woman in her late teens or twenties in good health and CMV-seropositive. Sequenced sample: PBMCs. This chain connects TRBV5-4 to TRBJ1-1, with a possible D match to TRBD1 (6 bases). This chain's CDR3 is CASSLASTGNTEAFF. In nucleotides, the CDR3 is TGTGCCAGCAGCTTGGCCTCGACAGGGAACACTGAAGCTTTCTTT.